This T cell receptor (beta chain) derives from a study of graft-versus-host responses after intestinal transplantation. As for the study in general: Each recipient received a multivisceral, liver-intestinal, or isolated intestinal graft. Tacrolimus plus steroids were given to all recipients for approximately 3 years, preceded by anti-thymocyte globulin induction. The study, taken as a whole, reports: Allografts from individuals with graft-donor T cell macrochimerism displayed high graft-versus-host to host-versus-graft clonal ratios. Analysis identified GvH clones in recipient marrow, with some appearing first in ileum or blood.

In the case of this clone: The antigen is not known.

Germline V CDR1 and CDR2: SGHRS, YFSETQ. The CDR3 loop spans 22 amino acids. Trimming at V came to 3 bases and at J to 0 bases, leaving 23 bases not matched to a gene. Here immunoSEQ multiplex PCR was the method, and the copy in TCRdb shows in-frame clones only, minus some. The sample records about 100,000 clones, roughly 87% being singletons. This clonotype originated in a human donor who was the organ donor for an intestinal transplant. Sequenced material: unstimulated CD4+ T cells sorted from spleen or lymph node cells, taken before transplant. The gene calls are TRBV5-1 and TRBJ1-3; TRBD1 matches 8 bases. The CDR3 loop is CASSYYLSQGATLPLSGNTIYF. The CDR3 nucleotides are TGCGCCAGCAGCTATTACCTATCTCAGGGGGCGACCCTACCCCTCTCTGGAAACACCATATATTTT.